This T cell receptor beta chain was recorded in a study of blood T cell repertoires in COVID-19. The CDR3 runs 13 residues. The V and J ends lost 0 bases and 7 bases, in that order; junction bases with no gene match: 2. TCRdb keeps only in-frame clones here, not all; method: immunoSEQ multiplex PCR. The sample includes tens of thousands of clones, over 70% of them seen just once. In this sample, this clone turned up once. The specimen was peripheral blood. The genes are TRBV12-3 or TRBV12-4 and TRBJ1-2; 7 bases fit TRBD1. The sequence was collected from a middle-aged man with acute or convalescent COVID-19. In nucleotides, the CDR3 is TGTGCCAGCAGTTTAGCGACAGGGACTGGCTACACCTTC. The encoded protein is CASSLATGTGYTF.